This TCR beta chain derives from a study of T cell changes during pregnancy in multiple sclerosis. Germline CDR1 PRHDT, CDR2 FYEKMQ (reference sequence). V lost 0 bases and J 8 bases, leaving 7 bases between the germline ends. The CDR3 is made up of 12 amino acids. Profiling relied on immunoSEQ multiplex PCR, and the TCRdb table lists in-frame clones only, not all of them. The table has tens of thousands of clones, roughly 89% seen once. The source is a female donor with multiple sclerosis, enrolled in a pregnancy study. Sequencing was performed on CD4+ T cells from peripheral blood mononuclear cells, taken in the second trimester of pregnancy. The chain carries TRBV13 and TRBJ1-2; no definite D call. CDR3 residues: CASSLGQRGYTF. The DNA of the CDR3 is TGTGCCAGCAGCTTAGGACAGCGGGGCTACACCTTC.